This entry features one T cell receptor (beta chain) sequence. This record belongs to a study of T cell changes during pregnancy in multiple sclerosis. Using immunoSEQ multiplex PCR, the repertoire was profiled, and TCRdb retains in-frame clones only, with some absent. The sample contains about 110,000 clones, around 90% of which appear only once. This CDR3 comprises 15 residues. This specimen consisted of peripheral blood, obtained before pregnancy. The receptor's source is a female donor with multiple sclerosis, enrolled in a pregnancy study. The chain uses TRBV21-1 and TRBJ2-7; the DNA was not used to check the table's D call, TRBD2. TRBV21-1 is classified as a pseudogene. This chain's CDR3 is CASSKDADSDYEQYF. CDR3 nucleotides: TGTGCCAGCAGCAAAGATGCGGACTCCGACTACGAGCAGTACTTC.